This T cell receptor beta chain is from a study of control samples from healthy donors and cancer patients. Unmatched junction bases numbered 2, after V lost 1 base and J lost 1 base. The CDR3 consists of 15 residues. Germline V lookup: CDR1 SGHTA, CDR2 FQGTGA. Sequencing was performed with immunoSEQ multiplex PCR; in TCRdb, only in-frame clones are kept and a portion is missing. There are 100,000 or so clones in the sample; roughly nine tenths occur only once, and around 0.9% lies in the top ten. The chain employs TRBV7-3 and TRBJ2-3, with 7 positions matching TRBD1. This sequence was found in a woman under 40 in good health. Input material: blood. The CDR3 DNA is TGTGCCAGCAGCTTAATCGGGACAGGCACAGATACGCAGTATTTT. It specifies CASSLIGTGTDTQYF.